These T cell receptor beta chains were read from a single sample in a study of blood T cells in healthy people across ages. TCRdb re-called the 5' RACE reads with MiXCR, one entry per CDR3 protein. The sample yields over 1,200,000 distinct CDR3 sequences, 55% to 75% seen once. Source material: blood. These receptors were obtained from a man between 18 and 29 years old in good health. CDR3s include the opening cysteine and the closing phenylalanine or tryptophan. A D gene is named only where the DNA matches it firmly. Some rows have no size entry. The others give once, few or many, or a class for an expanded clone.

abundance	v_gene	d_gene	j_gene	CDR3nt	CDR3aa
NA	TRBV4-1	NA	TRBJ1-1	TGCGCCAGCAATCGTCCAGGCATGAACACTGAAGCTTTCTTT	CASNRPGMNTEAFF
few	TRBV4-1	NA	TRBJ1-1	TGCGCCAGCAGCCAGATAAGGGGGTCGGGGAACACTGAAGCTTTCTTT	CASSQIRGSGNTEAFF
few	TRBV4-1	NA	TRBJ2-7	TGCGCCAGCAGCCAAGGAGGGATTACCTACGAGCAGTACTTC	CASSQGGITYEQYF
few	TRBV3-1	NA	TRBJ2-7	TGTGCCAGCAGCCAAGATTGGACAGGACTACGAGAGCAGTACTTC	CASSQDWTGLREQYF
NA	TRBV20-1	TRBD2	TRBJ2-3	TGCAGTGCTACCACTAGCGGGTTAAGCACAGATACGCAGTATTTT	CSATTSGLSTDTQYF
NA	TRBV4-2	NA	TRBJ1-6	TGTGCCAGCAGCCAAGAAGTTAAGGGGGGGTCACCCCTCCACTTT	CASSQEVKGGSPLHF
few	TRBV4-1	NA	TRBJ2-7	TGCGCCAGCAGCCAAGATCAGGTCAGGCGATCCTACGAGCAGTACTTC	CASSQDQVRRSYEQYF
NA	TRBV27	NA	TRBJ2-3	TGTGCCAGCAGTTTCTTAAATAGCACAGATACGCAGTATTTT	CASSFLNSTDTQYF
NA	TRBV20-1	NA	TRBJ2-1	TGCAGTGCTAGAGATGCAGGGTCAACCTACAATGAGCAGTTCTTC	CSARDAGSTYNEQFF
NA	TRBV4-3	TRBD1	TRBJ2-7	TGCGCCAGCAGCCAACCCGGGACAGGGCCCAACGAGCAGTACTTC	CASSQPGTGPNEQYF